These T cell receptor beta chains were read from a single sample in a study of glioma-infiltrating T cells. One entry per CDR3 protein results from TCRdb running MiXCR on the multiplex PCR reads. The sample has about 140,000 distinct CDR3 sequences; approximately 40% are singletons. The sequencing sample was made of glioma tissue, nonneoplastic brain tissue, or PBMCs (not recorded which). The receptor set was obtained from a human donor with low-grade glioma or glioblastoma, undergoing nonglioma brain surgery, or in good health (not recorded which). Each CDR3 is given with its conserved first and last residue. A D gene is named only where the DNA matches it firmly. Clone size appears in some rows only: once, few, many, or a class for an expanded clone.

clone size	D gene	V gene	J gene	CDR3 protein	CDR3 DNA
.	TRBD1	TRBV15	TRBJ1-3	CATGDRGTGNTIYF	TGTGCCACCGGGGACAGGGGAACTGGAAACACCATATATTTT
many	TRBD2	TRBV20-1	TRBJ2-7	CSANGLAGYWYF	TGCAGTGCCAATGGACTAGCGGGTTACTGGTACTTC
.	TRBD2	TRBV4-3	TRBJ2-3	CASSQGLAGVTDTQYF	TGCGCCAGCAGCCAGGGACTAGCGGGAGTCACAGATACGCAGTATTTT
many	.	TRBV20-1	TRBJ2-7	CSASPSYEQYF	TGCAGTGCTAGTCCTAGCTACGAGCAGTACTTC
.	.	TRBV12-3/TRBV12-4	TRBJ2-1	CASSFGIEQFF	TGTGCCAGCAGTTTTGGGATAGAGCAGTTCTTC
many	TRBD2	TRBV7-2	TRBJ2-7	CASSLMSGDYEQYF	TGTGCCAGCAGCTTAATGAGCGGGGACTACGAGCAGTACTTC
.	TRBD1	TRBV19	TRBJ2-7	CASSMEGQGINEQYF	TGTGCCAGTAGTATGGAAGGACAGGGGATCAACGAGCAGTACTTC
.	.	TRBV11-2	TRBJ2-5	CASSSQSQETQYF	TGTGCCAGCAGCTCGCAAAGCCAAGAGACCCAGTACTTC
.	TRBD2	TRBV10-3	TRBJ2-7	CAISERLAGEYEQYF	TGTGCCATCAGTGAACGGCTAGCGGGAGAGTACGAGCAGTACTTC
few	.	TRBV27	TRBJ2-5	CASSTLGEWKETQYF	TGTGCCAGCAGTACCCTGGGGGAGTGGAAAGAGACCCAGTACTTC
.	.	TRBV12-3/TRBV12-4	TRBJ1-5	CASSLRGGGDQPQHF	TGTGCCAGCAGTTTAAGAGGAGGTGGGGATCAGCCCCAGCATTTT
few	.	TRBV27	TRBJ1-1	CASRPGQLNTEAFF	TGTGCCAGCAGGCCTGGACAGTTGAACACTGAAGCTTTCTTT
many	.	TRBV20-1	TRBJ1-1	CSATTGNTEAFF	TGCAGTGCAACTACAGGGAACACTGAAGCTTTCTTT
.	TRBD1	TRBV7-6	TRBJ1-3	CASRAGTGDLGGNTIYF	TGTGCCAGTAGGGCCGGGACAGGGGATCTTGGTGGAAACACCATATATTTT
.	TRBD1	TRBV28	TRBJ1-2	CASSLRQGSVYTF	TGTGCCAGCAGCCTCCGACAGGGCTCTGTCTACACCTTC
.	.	TRBV6-1	TRBJ2-7	CASSPEYYEQYF	TGTGCCAGCAGCCCTGAGTACTACGAGCAGTACTTC
few	.	TRBV6-2/TRBV6-3	TRBJ1-1	CASRYRNMNTEAFF	TGTGCCAGCAGGTACAGGAACATGAACACTGAAGCTTTCTTT
once	.	TRBV3-1	TRBJ2-7	CASSQDYRRYEQYF	TGTGCCAGCAGCCAAGATTATCGACGCTACGAGCAGTACTTC
many	.	TRBV6-1	TRBJ1-2	CASYRATYGYTF	TGTGCCAGCTACAGGGCTACCTATGGCTACACCTTC
.	TRBD2	TRBV7-2	TRBJ2-7	CASSLGPSGTTYEQYF	TGTGCCAGCAGCTTAGGCCCTAGCGGGACAACCTACGAGCAGTACTTC
few	.	TRBV7-9	TRBJ1-1	CASSAGGNTEAFF	TGTGCCAGCTCCGCCGGGGGGAACACTGAAGCTTTCTTT
few	.	TRBV6-1	TRBJ2-1	CASGLGGMYNEQFF	TGTGCCAGCGGGCTCGGCGGGATGTACAATGAGCAGTTCTTC
.	TRBD1	TRBV6-5	TRBJ2-6	CASRDPGQTDSGANVLTF	TGTGCCAGCAGGGATCCGGGACAGACAGACTCTGGGGCCAACGTCCTGACTTTC
.	.	TRBV20-1	TRBJ1-2	CSARSNWGYGYTF	TGCAGTGCTAGGTCCAACTGGGGCTATGGCTACACCTTC
.	.	TRBV10-3	TRBJ1-2	CAISTNSENYGYTF	TGTGCCATCAGCACCAACAGCGAAAACTATGGCTACACCTTC
many	.	TRBV15	TRBJ2-3	CATSREQAGGTDTQYF	TGTGCCACCAGCAGAGAACAGGCGGGCGGTACAGATACGCAGTATTTT
few	.	TRBV6-2/TRBV6-3	TRBJ2-7	CASLHGTSYEQYF	TGTGCCAGTCTACACGGAACCTCCTACGAGCAGTACTTC
.	.	TRBV30	TRBJ1-1	CAWRTGANTEAFF	TGTGCCTGGAGGACCGGGGCAAACACTGAAGCTTTCTTT
few	TRBD1	TRBV4-1	TRBJ1-1	CASSPTGNEAFF	TGCGCCAGCAGCCCGACAGGGAACGAAGCTTTCTTT
.	TRBD2	TRBV4-2	TRBJ2-1	CASSQEDLAGGREQFF	TGTGCCAGCAGCCAAGAAGACCTAGCGGGAGGGCGTGAGCAGTTCTTC
.	.	TRBV20-1	TRBJ2-1	CSARDPVANEQFF	TGCAGTGCTAGAGATCCAGTGGCGAATGAGCAGTTCTTC
once	.	TRBV28	TRBJ1-2	CASSSNNFPNYGYTF	TGTGCCAGCAGTTCCAATAACTTTCCCAACTATGGCTACACCTTC
.	.	TRBV20-1	TRBJ2-5	CSAWGTAGTQYF	TGCAGTGCTTGGGGGACCGCGGGGACCCAGTACTTC
.	.	TRBV6-2/TRBV6-3	TRBJ1-1	CASSYSNPVNTEAFF	TGTGCCAGCAGTTACTCGAATCCGGTGAACACTGAAGCTTTCTTT
.	TRBD1	TRBV28	TRBJ2-7	CASSGQGAPGGEQYF	TGTGCCAGCAGTGGACAGGGGGCGCCTGGTGGCGAGCAGTACTTC
.	.	TRBV3-1	TRBJ2-1	CASSLQLSSYNEQFF	TGTGCCAGCAGCCTACAGCTAAGCTCCTACAATGAGCAGTTCTTC
.	.	TRBV7-2	TRBJ1-6	CVSSPRTNKNSPLHF	TGTGTCAGCAGCCCGAGGACCAACAAAAATTCACCCCTCCACTTT
.	.	TRBV20-1	TRBJ2-1	CSARVSLYSYNEQFF	TGCAGTGCTAGAGTTTCTCTCTACTCCTACAATGAGCAGTTCTTC